Reported below is one TCR beta chain. This entry is derived from a study of T cell changes during pregnancy in multiple sclerosis. This CDR3 spans 14 amino acids. The germline V gene has CDR1 PRHDT and CDR2 FYEKMQ (reference sequence). J gave up 3 bases and V 5 bases, and 5 bases lay outside the gene matches. Only in-frame clones appear in the TCRdb table, and some are missing; sequencing was by immunoSEQ multiplex PCR. The sample lists roughly 47,000 clones; around 89% were seen once. Material: CD4+ T cells from peripheral blood mononuclear cells, obtained after pregnancy. The V call is TRBV13, the J call TRBJ2-7; 9 bases match TRBD2. The sequence was collected from a female donor with multiple sclerosis, enrolled in a pregnancy study. CDR3 coding DNA: TGTGCCAGCAGCCCGGGACTAGCCCTCTACGAGCAGTACTTC. Translation: CASSPGLALYEQYF.